Each of the 28 T cell receptor beta chains below was sequenced from the same sample in a study of cytomegalovirus exposure and HLA in healthy donors. Libraries were prepared by immunoSEQ multiplex PCR; TCRdb keeps only in-frame clonotypes and omits some of them. The sample lists some 130,000 clones, roughly 90% seen once, with roughly 1.4% in the top ten. Specimen: PBMCs. Receptors were obtained from a man younger than 45 in good health and CMV-seronegative.

The chain links TRBV11-1 to TRBJ2-5, with 8 bases matching TRBD2. CDR3 length equals 16 residues. V lost 5 bases and J lost 6; bases outside the gene matches: 14. Germline lookup yields CDR1 SGHAT and CDR2 FQDESV (reference sequence). The CDR3 sequence is CASSTFYGGEGKTQYF. The CDR3 DNA reads TGTGCCAGCAGCACCTTCTACGGGGGGGAGGGGAAGACCCAGTACTTC. The whole variable domain, filled in from reference TRBV11-1 and TRBJ2-5, reads EAEVAQSPRYKITEKSQAVAFWCDPISGHATLYWYRQILGQGPELLVQFQDESVVDDSQLPKDRFSAERLKGVDSTLKIQPAELGDSAMYLCASSTFYGGEGKTQYFGPGTRLLVL.

V usage is TRBV2 and J usage is TRBJ1-4, with 7 bases lining up with TRBD1. V trimming: 5 bases; J trimming: 8 bases; junction bases outside the gene matches: 11. This CDR3 is 15 amino acids long. CDR1 is SNHLY and CDR2 is FYNNEI in the germline V gene. The CDR3 here is CASSPRGRREEKLFF. Written as DNA, the CDR3 is TGTGCCAGCAGTCCAAGGGGGCGGCGGGAAGAAAAACTGTTTTTT. Together with reference TRBV2 and TRBJ1-4, the CDR3 gives the full variable domain: EPEVTQTPSHQVTQMGQEVILRCVPISNHLYFYWYRQILGQKVEFLVSFYNNEISEKSEIFDDQFSVERPDGSNFTLKIRSTKLEDSAMYFCASSPRGRREEKLFFGSGTQLSVL.

The V call is TRBV14, the J call TRBJ2-2; possible D gene TRBD2, 6 bases. CDR1 and CDR2 from the germline V gene are SGHDN and FVKESK. The V end lost 2 bases, the J end lost 7 bases, and 8 bases lay between the germline ends. This CDR3 contains 13 residues. The CDR3 loop is CASSQPGGGELFF. Written as DNA, the CDR3 is TGTGCCAGCAGCCAACCCGGGGGCGGGGAGCTGTTTTTT.

There are a few counts of this clone. This chain links TRBV7-2 with TRBJ2-7, with TRBD2 matching over 9 bases. The ends lost 5 bases at V and 2 bases at J; junction bases unmatched: 10. Germline assignment: CDR1 SGHTA and CDR2 FQGNSA. This CDR3 comprises 16 residues. The CDR3 DNA is TGTGCCAGCAGCCGACGAACGGTAGCGGGAGCCTACGAGCAGTACTTC. Amino acids: CASSRRTVAGAYEQYF.

This chain links TRBV6-5 with TRBJ1-2, with 9 positions matching TRBD1. Germline V lookup: CDR1 MNHEY, CDR2 SVGAGI. Trimming removed 6 bases from V and 7 bases from J; junction bases left unmatched: 6. The length of the CDR3 is 13 residues. CDR3 nucleotides: TGTGCCAGCAGGGACAGGGGCCCCCGTGGCTACACCTTC. Protein: CASRDRGPRGYTF.

The chain joins TRBV2 to TRBJ2-3; 9 bases fit TRBD1. In germline, CDR1 is SNHLY, CDR2 FYNNEI. The CDR3 extends over 16 amino acids. Unmatched junction bases numbered 9, after V lost 6 bases and J lost 2 bases. The DNA for the CDR3 is TGTGCCAGCAGGGCAAGGGACAGGGTTTCCACAGATACGCAGTATTTT. This translates into CASRARDRVSTDTQYF.

The chain uses TRBV2 and TRBJ2-7; D is undetermined. The germline V gene has CDR1 SNHLY and CDR2 FYNNEI. The CDR3 has 11 amino acids. V was clipped by 0 bases and J by 7 bases, with 4 bases between them. In nucleotides, the CDR3 is TGTGCCAGCAGTGAAGCGCGGGAGCAGTACTTC. This gives the protein CASSEAREQYF.

The rearrangement links TRBV5-4 to TRBJ2-1; tentatively, D is TRBD1 (6 bases). Trimming took 3 bases from V and 5 from J, leaving 15 bases between them. This CDR3 has 15 amino acids. Per the germline V gene, CDR1 is SGHNT and CDR2 is YYREEE (reference sequence). The CDR3 reads CASSSVTGSHNEQFF. In DNA, the CDR3 is TGTGCCAGCAGCTCCGTTACAGGGTCCCACAATGAGCAGTTCTTC.

The rearrangement links TRBV27 to TRBJ1-4; 8 nucleotides agree with TRBD1. V shed 5 bases, J shed 8 bases, and the junction held 7 bases outside the gene matches. CDR1 is MNHEY, CDR2 SMNVEV, per germline (reference sequence). This CDR3 contains 14 residues. The CDR3 spells CASSGQGRGEKLFF. The CDR3 bases are TGTGCCAGCAGTGGACAGGGCAGAGGGGAAAAACTGTTTTTT. Using reference TRBV27 and TRBJ1-4 for the parts outside the CDR3, the full variable domain is EAQVTQNPRYLITVTGKKLTVTCSQNMNHEYMSWYRQDPGLGLRQIYYSMNVEVTDKGDVPEGYKVSRKEKRNFPLILESPSPNQTSLYFCASSGQGRGEKLFFGSGTQLSVL.

This chain connects TRBV2 to TRBJ2-5; maybe TRBD1 (5 bases). The ends were cut back, 6 bases at V and 5 bases at J, with 13 bases in the middle. CDR1 SNHLY and CDR2 FYNNEI come from the germline V gene. This CDR3 comprises 13 residues. This CDR3 is CASRTAPRETQYF. The CDR3 DNA sequence: TGTGCCAGCAGGACAGCCCCTCGGGAGACCCAGTACTTC.

V is TRBV6-1 and J is TRBJ1-3; D unresolved. Trimming shortened V by 1 base and J by 0 bases, and 10 bases separated the two germline ends. This CDR3 contains 16 residues. The germline V gene has CDR1 MNHNS and CDR2 SASEGT. The CDR3 sequence is CASSEGSPDSGNTIYF. The CDR3 DNA sequence: TGTGCCAGCAGTGAAGGGAGCCCCGACTCTGGAAACACCATATATTTT.

The rearrangement uses TRBV12-5 and TRBJ1-1, with D tentatively TRBD1 (5 bases). This CDR3 is 14 amino acids long. Germline-derived CDR1 and CDR2 are LGHNT and FRNRAP. V lost 2 bases and J 1 base, leaving 8 bases between the germline ends. This CDR3 reads CASGLTGENTEAFF. CDR3 nucleotide sequence: TGTGCTAGTGGTTTGACGGGGGAGAACACTGAAGCTTTCTTT.

The chain recombines TRBV5-1 with TRBJ2-2, with D perhaps TRBD1 (6 bases). From germline, CDR1 is SGHRS and CDR2 YFSETQ. V lost 1 base and J lost 7, with 14 bases in between. This CDR3 has 15 amino acids. CDR3 sequence reads: CASSLLPGAIGELFF. The CDR3, as DNA: TGCGCCAGCAGCTTGTTGCCAGGGGCTATCGGGGAGCTGTTTTTT.

The chain employs TRBV6-5 and TRBJ1-2, with 9 nucleotides matching TRBD1. Trimming removed 6 bases from V and 8 bases from J; junction bases left unmatched: 7. The CDR3 consists of 13 residues. Germline V gene sequence: CDR1 MNHEY, CDR2 SVGAGI. The CDR3, as DNA: TGTGCCAGCAGCCGCGACAGGGGGGTCGGCTACACCTTC. As protein: CASSRDRGVGYTF.

This clone was counted between two and nine times. The chain carries TRBV10-3 and TRBJ1-3, with unresolved D. The V end lost 4 bases, the J end lost 6 bases, and 16 bases lay between the germline ends. CDR1 ENHRY and CDR2 SYGVKD come from the germline V gene. The CDR3 consists of 15 residues. The DNA of the CDR3 is TGTGCCATCAGTGCTGGGGAGACCAGCCTAAACACCATATATTTT. This sequence encodes CAISAGETSLNTIYF.

J is TRBJ2-2 and V is TRBV19; D perhaps matches TRBD1 (5 bases). V gave up 7 bases and J gave up 4 bases, with 13 bases separating them. Germline assignment: CDR1 LNHDA and CDR2 SQIVND (reference sequence). The CDR3 contains 14 residues. The CDR3 DNA is TGTGCCAGTACCAACTGGGGCGCCACCGGGGAGCTGTTTTTT. It yields the protein CASTNWGATGELFF.

The rearrangement uses TRBV5-1 and TRBJ2-2; 10 bases fit TRBD1. The CDR3 runs 15 residues. Germline assignment: CDR1 SGHRS and CDR2 YFSETQ. J gave up 7 bases and V 4 bases, and 7 bases lay outside the gene matches. CDR3 DNA sequence: TGCGCCAGCAGCGGGACAGGGGCGTCGGTCGGGGAGCTGTTTTTT. Amino acids: CASSGTGASVGELFF.

The genes are TRBV6-5 and TRBJ1-1; D possibly corresponds to TRBD1 (6 bases). V gave up 5 bases and J gave up 1 base, with 14 bases separating them. CDR3 length: 15 amino acids. Germline loops: CDR1 MNHEY, CDR2 SVGAGI. The CDR3 reads CASSAPTGENTEAFF. The CDR3 DNA reads TGTGCCAGCAGTGCTCCGACAGGAGAGAACACTGAAGCTTTCTTT.

The CDR3 DNA is TGTGCCAGCAGCTTATTAGGCCTAGCGGGAATCTACGAGCAGTACTTC. Residues: CASSLLGLAGIYEQYF. The V call is TRBV7-9, the J call TRBJ2-7; 9 bases match TRBD2. CDR1 and CDR2 (germline): SEHNR, FQNEAQ (reference sequence). Trimming took 2 bases from V and 3 from J; bases not matched to a gene: 8. This CDR3 has 16 residues. The full variable domain, with the rest looked up from reference TRBV7-9 and TRBJ2-7, is DTGVSQNPRHKITKRGQNVTFRCDPISEHNRLYWYRQTLGQGPEFLTYFQNEAQLEKSRLLSDRFSAERPKGSFSTLEIQRTEQGDSAMYLCASSLLGLAGIYEQYFGPGTRLTVT.

The chain is built from TRBV15 and TRBJ2-3; 15 positions agree with TRBD2. CDR3 length equals 17 residues. The V gene's germline CDR1 is LNHNV and CDR2 YYDKDF (reference sequence). V dropped 0 bases and J dropped 5; count of bases not matched to a gene: 3. CDR3 amino acids: CATSREGLAGGIDTQYF. The CDR3 DNA sequence: TGTGCCACCAGCAGAGAGGGACTAGCGGGAGGAATAGATACGCAGTATTTT.

The CDR3 is CASRSDRGRDYGYTF. CDR3 nucleotide sequence: TGTGCCAGCAGGTCCGACAGGGGACGGGACTATGGCTACACCTTC. The rearrangement uses TRBV6-6 and TRBJ1-2, with 8 positions matching TRBD1. CDR3 length: 15 amino acids. Trimming cost V 6 bases and J 3 bases; bases outside gene matches: 9. Germline values: CDR1 MNHNY, CDR2 SVGAGI (reference sequence).

V gene TRBV2 combines with J gene TRBJ1-2; unclear D gene. Between the trimmed V and J ends, which lost 2 bases and 4 bases, there was a span of 8 bases. The CDR3 covers 13 residues. Germline V CDR1 and CDR2: SNHLY, FYNNEI. CDR3 nucleotide sequence: TGTGCCAGCAGTGAACAGGCCTTCTATGGCTACACCTTC. Encoded protein: CASSEQAFYGYTF.

The V gene is TRBV27, the J gene TRBJ1-2, with TRBD1 matching over 8 bases. The CDR3 is 14 residues long. After removal of 5 bases from V and 5 bases from J, the junction contained 7 bases not matched to a gene. Germline V gene sequence: CDR1 MNHEY, CDR2 SMNVEV (reference sequence). This CDR3 is CASSPKGQAYGYTF. The CDR3 nucleotides read TGTGCCAGCAGTCCGAAGGGACAGGCGTATGGCTACACCTTC.

The chain recombines TRBV27 with TRBJ2-7; D is possibly TRBD2 (7 bases). CDR3 length equals 14 residues. The germline V and J ends were trimmed by 6 bases and 6 bases, with 18 bases remaining between them. Germline lookup yields CDR1 MNHEY and CDR2 SMNVEV (reference sequence). The CDR3 here is CASSLGGGILEQYF. In DNA form, the CDR3 reads TGTGCCAGCAGCCTAGGGGGGGGGATTCTCGAGCAGTACTTC.

The chain couples TRBV6-5 to TRBJ1-1; 9 bases map to TRBD1. The V and J ends lost 2 bases and 3 bases, in that order; junction bases with no gene match: 4. CDR3 length: 15 residues. Germline CDR1 and CDR2: MNHEY and SVGAGI. The CDR3 bases are TGTGCCAGCAGTTACGGGACAGGGAGCCACACTGAAGCTTTCTTT. The encoded protein is CASSYGTGSHTEAFF.

The chain recombines TRBV19 with TRBJ1-2; D is unclear. This CDR3 contains 14 residues. Germline loops: CDR1 LNHDA, CDR2 SQIVND (reference sequence). Trimming removed 5 bases from V and 8 bases from J, with 18 bases in between. The CDR3 loop reads CASSPESGIVGYTF. Written as DNA, the CDR3 is TGTGCCAGTAGTCCGGAGAGCGGGATAGTGGGCTACACCTTC.

The rearrangement joins TRBV4-3 to TRBJ1-4, with D perhaps matching TRBD1 (5 bases). V dropped 1 base and J dropped 5 bases, with 11 bases sitting between them. CDR1 is LGHNA, CDR2 YSLEER, per germline. The CDR3 extends over 15 amino acids. CDR3 sequence reads: CASSQVAGPNEKLFF. The CDR3 DNA follows: TGCGCCAGCAGCCAAGTGGCAGGGCCCAATGAAAAACTGTTTTTT.

The table lists this clone with a count of one. The V gene is TRBV30, the J gene TRBJ2-1; maybe TRBD2 (6 bases). From germline, CDR1 is GTSNPN and CDR2 SVGIG (reference sequence). V was shortened by 5 bases and J by 3 bases, with 11 bases between the two germline ends. CDR3 length: 13 residues. The CDR3 DNA sequence: TGTGCCTGGGCCGGAGGGAACTACAATGAGCAGTTCTTC. This codes for CAWAGGNYNEQFF.